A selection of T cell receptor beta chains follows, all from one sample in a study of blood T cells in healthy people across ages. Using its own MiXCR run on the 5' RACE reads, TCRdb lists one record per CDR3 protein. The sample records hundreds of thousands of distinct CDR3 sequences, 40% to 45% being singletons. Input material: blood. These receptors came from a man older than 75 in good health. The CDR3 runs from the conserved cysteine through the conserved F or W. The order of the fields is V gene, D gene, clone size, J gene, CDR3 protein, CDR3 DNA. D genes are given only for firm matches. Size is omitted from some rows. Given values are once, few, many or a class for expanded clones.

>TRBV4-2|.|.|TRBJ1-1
CASSQPSRKDTNEAFF
TGTGCCAGCAGCCAACCCTCGCGGAAGGACACAAATGAAGCTTTCTTT
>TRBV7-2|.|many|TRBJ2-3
CASRPGYTDTQYF
TGTGCCAGCAGGCCGGGGTACACAGATACGCAGTATTTT
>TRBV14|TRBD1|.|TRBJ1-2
CASSRQGVPLYGYTF
TGTGCCAGCAGCCGACAGGGCGTCCCTCTCTATGGCTACACCTTC
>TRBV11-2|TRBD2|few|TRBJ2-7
CASSPLAGGSSYEQYF
TGTGCCAGCAGCCCCCTGGCGGGGGGTTCCTCCTACGAGCAGTACTTC
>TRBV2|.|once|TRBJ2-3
CASSEVGSSDTQYF
TGTGCCAGCAGTGAAGTGGGATCGTCAGATACGCAGTATTTT
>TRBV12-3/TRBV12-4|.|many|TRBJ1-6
CASSVGGNSPLHF
TGTGCCAGCAGTGTAGGGGGAAATTCACCCCTCCACTTT
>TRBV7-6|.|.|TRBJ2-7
CASSPGATYEQYF
TGTGCCAGCAGCCCTGGGGCAACCTACGAGCAGTACTTC
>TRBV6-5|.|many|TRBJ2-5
CASSSVRSIQYF
TGTGCCAGCAGTTCCGTCCGATCAATCCAGTACTTC
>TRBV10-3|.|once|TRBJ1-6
CAISEDGSYNSPPHF
TGTGCCATCAGTGAGGACGGTAGCTATAATTCACCCCCCCACTTT
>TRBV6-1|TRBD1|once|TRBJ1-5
CASNPGTGKTSNQPQHF
TGTGCCAGCAACCCTGGGACAGGAAAGACTAGCAATCAGCCCCAGCATTTT
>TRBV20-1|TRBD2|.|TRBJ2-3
CSAAGTSGRMSNTDTQYF
TGCAGTGCAGCCGGGACTAGCGGGAGAATGTCTAACACAGATACGCAGTATTTT
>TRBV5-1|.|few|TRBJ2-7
CASSPVTTVYEQYF
TGCGCCAGCAGCCCAGTCACGACAGTCTACGAGCAGTACTTC
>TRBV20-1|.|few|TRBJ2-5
CSVLAQETQYF
TGCAGTGTTCTGGCCCAAGAGACCCAGTACTTC
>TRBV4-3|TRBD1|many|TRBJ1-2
CASSQVFDRATNYGYTF
TGCGCCAGCAGCCAAGTTTTCGACAGGGCGACTAACTATGGCTACACCTTC
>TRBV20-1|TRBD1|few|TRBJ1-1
CSARTGGAEAFF
TGCAGTGCTAGAACAGGGGGCGCTGAAGCTTTCTTT
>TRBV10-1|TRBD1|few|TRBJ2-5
CASSEPRTGPVYQETQYF
TGCGCCAGCAGTGAGCCGAGGACAGGGCCTGTGTACCAAGAGACCCAGTACTTC
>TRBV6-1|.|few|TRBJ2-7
CASSENQYEQYF
TGTGCCAGCAGTGAAAATCAATACGAGCAGTACTTC
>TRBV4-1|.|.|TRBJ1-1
CASSQVLLPGTQNTEAFF
TGCGCCAGCAGCCAAGTTCTCCTGCCCGGGACACAGAACACTGAAGCTTTCTTT
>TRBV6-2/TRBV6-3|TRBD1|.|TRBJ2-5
CASSKRPFGQEYF
TGTGCCAGCAGTAAACGCCCCTTCGGACAGGAGTACTTC
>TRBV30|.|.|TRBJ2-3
CAWRGALWVTDTQYF
TGTGCCTGGAGGGGGGCATTGTGGGTCACAGATACGCAGTATTTT
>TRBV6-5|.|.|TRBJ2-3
CASSYTDFTDTQYF
TGTGCCAGCAGTTATACCGACTTCACAGATACGCAGTATTTT
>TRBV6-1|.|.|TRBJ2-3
CASSAARVNTDTQYF
TGTGCCAGCAGTGCTGCGAGGGTGAATACAGATACGCAGTATTTT
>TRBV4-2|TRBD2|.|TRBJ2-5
CASSQADQLVRGVQETQYF
TGTGCCAGCAGCCAAGCCGACCAACTGGTGCGGGGGGTCCAAGAGACCCAGTACTTC
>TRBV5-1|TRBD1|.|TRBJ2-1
CASSDRDSLNSYNEQFF
TGCGCCAGCAGCGACAGGGACAGCTTAAATTCCTACAATGAGCAGTTCTTC
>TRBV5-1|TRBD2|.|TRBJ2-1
CASTPFVSGVNYNEQFF
TGCGCCAGCACCCCTTTTGTTAGCGGGGTAAATTACAATGAGCAGTTCTTC
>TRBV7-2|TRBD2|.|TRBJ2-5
CASSAPGGRAFIVETQYF
TGTGCCAGCAGCGCACCTGGCGGGAGGGCTTTTATAGTGGAGACCCAGTACTTC
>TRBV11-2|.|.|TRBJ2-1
CASSPEGGRAYNEQFF
TGTGCCAGCAGCCCTGAGGGGGGTCGGGCCTACAATGAGCAGTTCTTC
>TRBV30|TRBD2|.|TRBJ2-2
CARRGTSGGELFF
TGTGCCCGAAGAGGGACTAGCGGCGGGGAGCTGTTTTTT
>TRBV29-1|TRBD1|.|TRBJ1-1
CSGKQGWGEAFF
TGCAGCGGTAAACAGGGGTGGGGTGAAGCTTTCTTT
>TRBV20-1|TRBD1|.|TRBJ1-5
CSATVLQGNRGNQPQHF
TGCAGTGCTACCGTCCTACAGGGGAATCGGGGCAATCAGCCCCAGCATTTT
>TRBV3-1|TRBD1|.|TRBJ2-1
CASSRTGGTYNEQFF
TGTGCCAGCAGCCGGACAGGGGGGACCTACAATGAGCAGTTCTTC